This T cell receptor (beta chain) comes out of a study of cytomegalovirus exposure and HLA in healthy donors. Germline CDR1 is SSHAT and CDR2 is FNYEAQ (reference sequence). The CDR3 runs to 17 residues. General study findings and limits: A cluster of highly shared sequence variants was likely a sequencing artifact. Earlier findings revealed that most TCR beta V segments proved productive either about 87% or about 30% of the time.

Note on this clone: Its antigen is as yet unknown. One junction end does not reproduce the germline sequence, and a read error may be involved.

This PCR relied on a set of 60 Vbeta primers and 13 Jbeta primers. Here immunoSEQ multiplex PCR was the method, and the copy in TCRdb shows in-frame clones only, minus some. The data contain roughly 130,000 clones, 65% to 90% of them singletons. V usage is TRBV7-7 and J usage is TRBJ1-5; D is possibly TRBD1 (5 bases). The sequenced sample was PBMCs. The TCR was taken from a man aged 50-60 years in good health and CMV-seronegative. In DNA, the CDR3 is TGTGCTAGCAGCTTAGCGTCGGGCAGGGTAAGCAATCAGCCCCAGCATTTT. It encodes CASSLASGRVSNQPQHF. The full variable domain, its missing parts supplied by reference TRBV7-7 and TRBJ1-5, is GAGVSQSPRYKVTKRGQDVTLRCDPISSHATLYWYQQALGQGPEFLTYFNYEAQPDKSGLPSDRFSAERPEGSISTLTIQRTEQRDSAMYRCASSLASGRVSNQPQHFGDGTRLSIL.